These 25 T cell receptor beta chains were all obtained from the same sample, sequenced in a study of OX40 agonist ivuxolimab in advanced cancers. TCRdb's table, derived via immunoSEQ multiplex PCR, lists solely in-frame clones and lacks some. The sample shows tens of thousands of clones, around four fifths of them seen only once. The sequencing here drew on CD4+ or CD8+ T cells sorted from blood, taken in a trial of the OX40 agonist ivuxolimab. These receptors were taken from an adult with an advanced solid tumor such as melanoma, head and neck, liver or kidney cancer.

The rearrangement links TRBV5-6 to TRBJ2-4; possibly TRBD2 for D (6 bases). Trimming stripped 5 bases from V and 0 bases from J, with 12 bases between. This CDR3 contains 15 residues. Germline V gene sequence: CDR1 SGHDT, CDR2 YYEEEE. Written as DNA, the CDR3 is TGTGCCAGCAGAGCGCTGGGGGGAGCCAAAAACATTCAGTACTTC. It yields the protein CASRALGGAKNIQYF.

In this sample, this clone turned up a few times. The chain couples TRBV9 to TRBJ1-4; a weak D match, TRBD1 (6 bases). V lost 0 bases to trimming and J lost 3 bases, with 9 bases between them. CDR3 length: 15 amino acids. Germline lookup yields CDR1 SGDLS and CDR2 YYNGEE. The CDR3 DNA follows: TGTGCCAGCAGCGTAGTGGGGGCTTCTAATGAAAAACTGTTTTTT. Amino acids: CASSVVGASNEKLFF.

This clone was detected once. The CDR3 nucleotides read TGTGCCAGCAGTTTAAGGGGGACCAACTATGGCTACACCTTC. This translates into CASSLRGTNYGYTF. The chain is built from TRBV27 and TRBJ1-2; tentative D call: TRBD1 (6 bases). V lost 2 bases and J lost 2, with 9 bases in between. The germline CDR1 and CDR2 sequences are MNHEY and SMNVEV (reference sequence). This CDR3 spans 14 amino acids.

The CDR3 DNA reads as TGTGCCAGCAGTAGGGCGGCGGGGGGCTTCAATGAGCAGTTCTTC. Amino acids: CASSRAAGGFNEQFF. The rearrangement joins TRBV6-5 to TRBJ2-1, with 8 bases that match TRBD2. V shed 5 bases and J 6 bases; nucleotides not matched to a gene: 9. The CDR3 spans 15 residues. Germline CDR1 is MNHEY and CDR2 is SVGAGI.

The chain joins TRBV6-5 to TRBJ2-5; the D call may be TRBD1 or TRBD2 (6 bases each). The CDR3 length is 15 residues. In germline, CDR1 is MNHEY, CDR2 SVGAGI. V was shortened by 2 bases and J by 2 bases, with 12 bases between the two germline ends. The CDR3: CASSYGGGVQETQYF. The CDR3 region has the DNA TGTGCCAGCAGTTACGGGGGCGGGGTACAAGAGACCCAGTACTTC.

The chain joins TRBV7-6 to TRBJ1-2; no reliable D call. The CDR3 contains 14 residues. Trimming took 7 bases from V and 7 from J, leaving 19 bases between them. Germline CDR1 is SGHVS and CDR2 is FNYEAQ. The CDR3 region has the DNA TGTGCCAGCACCATGACCCCCAACCTCGGTGGCTACACCTTC. Residues: CASTMTPNLGGYTF.

The chain combines TRBV5-1 with TRBJ1-3, with D perhaps matching TRBD1 (5 bases). There are 13 residues in the CDR3. V lost 4 bases and J 4 bases, leaving 9 bases between the germline ends. From germline, CDR1 is SGHRS and CDR2 YFSETQ. The DNA of the CDR3 is TGCGCCAGCAGCGGGGACCTGGGAAACACCATATATTTT. Its protein is CASSGDLGNTIYF.

This rearrangement joins TRBV5-1 to TRBJ1-1; D is unclear. Trimming left V 1 base short and J 2 bases short, with 18 bases between. The CDR3 contains 17 residues. CDR1 is SGHRS, CDR2 YFSETQ, per germline. CDR3 in amino acids: CASSLPGIGRKNTEAFF. The CDR3, as DNA: TGCGCCAGCAGCTTGCCCGGAATCGGGCGGAAAAACACTGAAGCTTTCTTT.

The chain links TRBV9 to TRBJ1-3; D is perhaps TRBD1 (5 bases). Trimming removed 5 bases from V and 0 bases from J, with 15 bases in between. The CDR3 length is 16 residues. Germline V lookup: CDR1 SGDLS, CDR2 YYNGEE. CDR3 sequence: CASSSGLLSSGNTIYF. The CDR3 region has the DNA TGTGCCAGCAGTTCGGGACTCTTGAGCTCTGGAAACACCATATATTTT.

The chain employs TRBV5-4 and TRBJ2-7; 16 bases map to TRBD2. The CDR3 extends over 17 amino acids. CDR1 is SGHNT and CDR2 is YYREEE in the germline V gene (reference sequence). V lost 4 bases, J lost 0 bases, and 4 bases stayed unmatched. The CDR3 sequence is CASSRGLAGGNSYEQYF. The CDR3 bases are TGTGCCAGCAGCCGGGGACTAGCGGGAGGGAACTCCTACGAGCAGTACTTC.

CDR3 bases: TGTGCCAGCAGCTTGGCCGGGACCGATGGCTACACCTTC. Its translation is CASSLAGTDGYTF. The J gene is TRBJ1-2, the V gene TRBV5-6; perhaps TRBD1 as D (5 bases). Per germline, CDR1 SGHDT and CDR2 YYEEEE. V was trimmed by 0 bases and J by 6 bases, leaving 9 bases between them. CDR3 length: 13 amino acids.

The chain joins TRBV7-2 to TRBJ1-5, with 7 bases matching TRBD1. With 0 bases clipped from V and 3 bases from J, the junction kept 5 bases outside the gene matches. Germline CDR1 reads SGHTA; CDR2 reads FQGNSA. The CDR3 is 16 amino acids. CDR3 loop: CASSLAARGNNQPQHF. In nucleotides, the CDR3 is TGTGCCAGCAGCTTAGCTGCCAGGGGGAACAATCAGCCCCAGCATTTT.

This rearrangement joins TRBV4-3 to TRBJ2-3; tentatively, D is TRBD1 (6 bases). The germline gives CDR1 LGHNA, CDR2 YSLEER. The CDR3 is 15 residues long. V was pared by 0 bases and J by 6 bases, with 13 bases between. For the CDR3, the DNA is TGCGCCAGCAGCCAAGATGCAGGGGCTGGGGATACGCAGTATTTT. Translated, it gives CASSQDAGAGDTQYF.

This clone was recorded only once. The genes are TRBV18 and TRBJ2-7; D gene unclear. The CDR3 runs 12 residues. The V gene lost 0 bases and the J gene lost 7 bases, with 7 bases spanning the gap. The germline gives CDR1 KGHSH, CDR2 LQKENI. CDR3 nucleotide sequence: TGTGCCAGCTCACCACCGAAGGGTGAGCAGTACGTC. Encoded protein: CASSPPKGEQYV.

The rearrangement links TRBV30 to TRBJ1-2, with TRBD1 matching over 8 bases. Germline trimming cut 3 bases from V and 4 bases from J; bases unmatched to any gene: 7. The germline V gene has CDR1 GTSNPN and CDR2 SVGIG (reference sequence). The CDR3 runs to 14 residues. The CDR3 nucleotides are TGTGCCTGGAGCGCTCGACAGGGGACCTATGGCTACACCTTC. This codes for CAWSARQGTYGYTF.

The chain has TRBV7-9 and TRBJ2-5, with 8 nucleotides matching TRBD2. V dropped 1 base and J dropped 5; count of bases not matched to a gene: 9. CDR1 and CDR2 (germline): SEHNR, FQNEAQ (reference sequence). The CDR3 sequence is 16 residues long. CDR3 nucleotides: TGTGCCAGCAGCTTAGGCGTAGCGGGACTGAGGGAGACCCAGTACTTC. This encodes CASSLGVAGLRETQYF.

J is TRBJ1-2 and V is TRBV30, with D possibly matching TRBD1 (6 bases). The CDR3 sequence is 12 residues long. Trimming removed 6 bases from V and 4 bases from J, with 12 bases in between. CDR1 and CDR2 (germline): GTSNPN, SVGIG (reference sequence). Written as DNA, the CDR3 is TGTGCCTGCGGCCAGGGGACCTATGGCTACACCTTC. Translating it yields CACGQGTYGYTF.

This clone was detected once. The chain links TRBV7-9 to TRBJ1-1, with D uncertain. The CDR3 runs to 16 residues. Germline V gene data show CDR1 as SEHNR and CDR2 as FQNEAQ (reference sequence). V was trimmed by 2 bases and J by 0 bases, leaving 13 bases between them. CDR3 DNA sequence: TGTGCCAGCAGCTTAAATTTGGCGGCAATGAACACTGAAGCTTTCTTT. Amino acid sequence: CASSLNLAAMNTEAFF.

In its sample, this clone was seen a few times. The CDR3 sequence: CASSVYSPLHF. DNA of the CDR3: TGTGCCAGCAGTGTTTATTCACCCCTCCACTTT. The rearrangement links TRBV2 to TRBJ1-6, with D uncertain. The CDR3 spans 11 residues. Germline CDR1 is SNHLY and CDR2 is FYNNEI. The germline V and J ends were trimmed by 4 bases and 8 bases, with 3 bases remaining between them.

The chain has TRBV11-3 and TRBJ2-1; D call uncertain. V lost 3 bases and J lost 9, with 12 bases in between. Looked up from germline, CDR1 is SGHNT and CDR2 is YENEEA. CDR3 size: 13 residues. CDR3 sequence reads: CASSLPPGLEQFF. CDR3 bases: TGTGCCAGCAGCTTGCCCCCGGGCCTTGAGCAGTTCTTC.

The chain combines TRBV7-6 with TRBJ2-5, with 7 nucleotides matching TRBD1. With 10 bases clipped from V and 6 bases from J, the junction kept 11 bases outside the gene matches. The CDR3 is 13 residues long. The germline V gene has CDR1 SGHVS and CDR2 FNYEAQ. The DNA for the CDR3 is TGTGCCACTTCGACAGGGAGCAGACAGACCCAGTACTTC. This translates into CATSTGSRQTQYF.

This chain links TRBV19 with TRBJ1-2, with a possible D match to TRBD1 (5 bases). Trimming left V 7 bases short and J 2 bases short, with 17 bases between. The CDR3 has 15 amino acids. The V gene's germline CDR1 is LNHDA and CDR2 SQIVND (reference sequence). CDR3 sequence: CASTPFGGGNYGYTF. The CDR3 DNA is TGTGCCAGTACCCCATTCGGGGGGGGGAACTATGGCTACACCTTC.

The chain has TRBV5-1 and TRBJ2-5; 8 bases are a match to TRBD1. After removal of 4 bases from V and 5 bases from J, the junction contained 10 bases not matched to a gene. The CDR3 totals 15 residues. CDR1 and CDR2 from the germline V gene are SGHRS and YFSETQ. The CDR3 DNA reads as TGCGCCAGCAGCCGGTCGTCGGGACAGGCCGAGACCCAGTACTTC. This translates into CASSRSSGQAETQYF.

The V gene is TRBV7-2, the J gene TRBJ2-1, with 9 bases aligning to TRBD2. J gave up 0 bases and V 1 base, and 7 bases lay outside the gene matches. This CDR3 region has 18 residues. Looked up from germline, CDR1 is SGHTA and CDR2 is FQGNSA. This CDR3 reads CASSLGTSVRSSYNEQFF. The CDR3 bases are TGTGCCAGCAGCTTAGGGACTAGCGTTCGGAGCTCCTACAATGAGCAGTTCTTC. The whole variable domain, filled in from reference TRBV7-2 and TRBJ2-1, reads GAGVSQSPSNKVTEKGKDVELRCDPISGHTALYWYRQSLGQGLEFLIYFQGNSAPDKSGLPSDRFSAERTGGSVSTLTIQRTQQEDSAVYLCASSLGTSVRSSYNEQFFGPGTRLTVL.

The J gene is TRBJ2-2, the V gene TRBV28; no firm D call. Germline V gene sequence: CDR1 MDHEN, CDR2 SYDVKM. CDR3 length equals 18 residues. V lost 5 bases, J lost 0 bases, and 19 bases lay in between. The CDR3 sequence is CASSISTGRAANTGELFF. Written as DNA, the CDR3 is TGTGCCAGCAGTATCTCAACTGGTCGGGCGGCGAACACCGGGGAGCTGTTTTTT.